This TCR beta chain was captured in a study of long-term antiretroviral therapy in people with HIV. The study's findings and limits: Diversity remained lower than transplant donor controls, even though it increased after ART. CDR3 lengths in HIV samples spanned a narrower range than controls.

The junction had 9 bases not matched to a gene; V was cut back by 5 bases and J by 4 bases. Germline CDR1 and CDR2: MNHNS and SASEGT. This CDR3 spans 15 amino acids. A word on this clone: Antigen specificity is unknown.

Assay version v3.0 of immunoSEQ was used, and it was run at survey level. TCRdb keeps only in-frame clones here, not all; method: immunoSEQ multiplex PCR. The sample records approximately 13,000 clones, 70% to 85% being singletons. V gene TRBV6-1 combines with J gene TRBJ1-2; 8 bases fit TRBD1. The sequence derives from a man between 35 and 55 years old with HIV. Sequenced here: unsorted PBMCs, sampled 1.3 years before starting antiretroviral therapy. CDR3 in DNA: TGTGCCAGCAGTTCAGGGGGCGCGGGTAGCTATGGCTACACCTTC. Amino acids: CASSSGGAGSYGYTF.